This T cell receptor (beta chain) was sequenced during a study of response to subunit inactivated influenza vaccine. TCRdb used MiXCR to reprocess the RT-PCR reads, holding one entry per CDR3 protein. In the table there are a few hundred thousand distinct CDR3 sequences, approximately 10% of which are singletons. Germline-derived CDR1 and CDR2 are SGHTA and FQGTGA. V lost 5 bases and J lost 6; bases outside the gene matches: 10. The CDR3 is 15 residues long. These data also formed part of another study, on T cells expressing NK-cell markers. That work adds: UMIs accompanied the 5'RACE template switching by which TCR beta cDNA was made. Investigators obtained TCR beta repertoires from sorted CD3+CD56+NKG2C+, CD3+CD56+NKG2C- and CD3+CD56-NKG2C+ T cells. The authors applied an anti-gamma-delta TCR antibody in several experiments, and it restricted sorting to alpha-beta TCR T cells. CD8+ T cells in over 5 donors included dominant NKG2C+ clonotypes at roughly 1.0-7.0%.

This rearrangement joins TRBV7-3 to TRBJ2-3; 8 bases are shared with TRBD2. Specimen: PBMCs from blood, collected on the day of vaccination. This TCR was sampled from a man in his forties or fifties who received an inactivated influenza vaccine. CDR3 sequence: CASSPRGAGADTQYF. The DNA for the CDR3 is TGTGCCAGCAGCCCGCGGGGAGCGGGAGCTGATACGCAGTATTTT. The whole variable domain, filled in from reference TRBV7-3 and TRBJ2-3, reads GAGVSQTPSNKVTEKGKYVELRCDPISGHTALYWYRQSLGQGPEFLIYFQGTGAADDSGLPNDRFFAVRPEGSVSTLKIQRTERGDSAVYLCASSPRGAGADTQYFGPGTRLTVL.